This T cell receptor (beta chain) derives from a study of blood T cell repertoires in COVID-19. At the level of the study: The United States, Italy and Spain were the sources of the acute and convalescent COVID-19 samples. Sample material is recorded as cDNA or gDNA derived from T cells, B-cell-depleted T cells, or PBMCs.

Under the authors' procedure: Reference gene primer amplification gave nucleated cell count estimates. Repertoires were generated with immunoSEQ multiplex PCR, while TCRdb's copy carries only in-frame clones and drops some. V, J and clone size are those of that table, while D and trimming were read from the DNA. The table shows tens of thousands of clones, with 87% occurring only once. This clone was seen once. V gave up 5 bases and J gave up 0 bases; unmatched junction bases: 5. CDR3 length equals 15 residues. CDR1 is KGHSH, CDR2 LQKENI, per germline. The chain recombines TRBV18 with TRBJ1-1, with 8 bases identical to TRBD1. Sample: peripheral blood. This clonotype was obtained from a man aged 35-49 years with COVID-19, enrolled during active disease. CDR3 DNA sequence: TGTGCCAGCTCAAAAGACAGGGGACTGAACACTGAAGCTTTCTTT. Protein product: CASSKDRGLNTEAFF. Together with reference TRBV18 and TRBJ1-1, the CDR3 gives the full variable domain: NAGVMQNPRHLVRRRGQEARLRCSPMKGHSHVYWYRQLPEEGLKFMVYLQKENIIDESGMPKERFSAEFPKEGPSILRIQQVVRGDSAAYFCASSKDRGLNTEAFFGQGTRLTVV.